A selection of T cell receptor beta chains follows, all from one sample in a study of OX40 agonist ivuxolimab in advanced cancers. Clones were read by immunoSEQ multiplex PCR, and TCRdb kept only the in-frame ones, dropping some. The sample records 50,000 to 55,000 clones, about 88% being singletons. Specimen: CD4+ or CD8+ T cells sorted from blood, collected in a trial of the OX40 agonist ivuxolimab. The source of these receptors is an adult with an advanced solid tumor such as melanoma, head and neck, liver or kidney cancer. CDR3s include the opening cysteine and the closing phenylalanine or tryptophan. D genes are given only for firm matches. Some rows mark clone size as missing; the rest say once, few, many or name a class of expanded clone.

DNA	CDR3	length	D	J	V	size
TGTGCCAGCAGCTTGGGACAGGTTAACAATGAAAAACTGTTTTTT	CASSLGQVNNEKLFF	15	NA	TRBJ1-4	TRBV5-5	NA
TGTGCCAGCAGCCCAGGGGGTCCTGAGAAGTTCTTC	CASSPGGPEKFF	12	TRBD1	TRBJ2-1	TRBV7-2	NA
TGTGCCAGCAGCTTGGAGGCTAGCGGCGAGCAGTACTTC	CASSLEASGEQYF	13	TRBD2	TRBJ2-7	TRBV5-4	few
TGTGCCAGTAGTTCTAGCGGGGGGAATTGGTACATTCAGTACTTC	CASSSSGGNWYIQYF	15	TRBD2	TRBJ2-4	TRBV19	NA
TGCGCCAGCAGCCAAGGCGACAGGGGGACCTATGGCTACACCTTC	CASSQGDRGTYGYTF	15	TRBD1	TRBJ1-2	TRBV4-1	NA
TGTGCCAGCAGTCCGTACAGGGTCAATCAGCCCCAGCATTTT	CASSPYRVNQPQHF	14	NA	TRBJ1-5	TRBV28	NA
TGTGCCAGCAGCCCTCGTGGGGATCTCGGTACGCAGTATTTT	CASSPRGDLGTQYF	14	NA	TRBJ2-3	TRBV5-5	NA
TGCGCCAGCAGTGAGATGTCACCGGGAGGGCCGTCAGCAGATACGCAGTATTTT	CASSEMSPGGPSADTQYF	18	TRBD2	TRBJ2-3	TRBV10-2	few
TGCGCCAGCAGTCCAGCAGAGTACACTGAAGCTTTCTTT	CASSPAEYTEAFF	13	NA	TRBJ1-1	TRBV10-2	once
TGTGCCAGTAGTATGGGGGGGACTAGCGGGAGTAATGAGCAGTTCTTC	CASSMGGTSGSNEQFF	16	TRBD2	TRBJ2-1	TRBV19	NA
TGTGCCAGCAGCAGAAGCGGGAGCCTTTACAATGAGCAGTTCTTC	CASSRSGSLYNEQFF	15	TRBD2	TRBJ2-1	TRBV11-2	once
TGCGCCAGCAGCTTCGGGACTCCTAGCTCCTACGAGCAGTACTTC	CASSFGTPSSYEQYF	15	NA	TRBJ2-7	TRBV5-1	NA
TGTGCCAGCAGTTCGGGGCAGGGGTTGGGCTACACCTTC	CASSSGQGLGYTF	13	NA	TRBJ1-2	TRBV28	NA
TGTGCCAGTAACAGGGTCGCCGAGCAGTACTTC	CASNRVAEQYF	11	NA	TRBJ2-7	TRBV6-1	NA
TGTGCCAGCAGCCTAAAACACGGGAACACTGAAGCTTTCTTT	CASSLKHGNTEAFF	14	NA	TRBJ1-1	TRBV7-3	few
TGTGCCAGCAGGGGACTAGCGGGAGTAACAGATACGCAGTATTTT	CASRGLAGVTDTQYF	15	TRBD2	TRBJ2-3	TRBV6-5	NA
TGTGCCAGCAGTGACAGGACAGTACGTGGAAACACCATATATTTT	CASSDRTVRGNTIYF	15	NA	TRBJ1-3	TRBV6-1	NA
TGTGCCAGCAGATCAGCGGGAGCAGGAACCTACGAGCAGTACTTC	CASRSAGAGTYEQYF	15	TRBD2	TRBJ2-7	TRBV6-5	NA
TGTGCCAGCAGCTGGACAGGGGGTTCACCCCTCCACTTT	CASSWTGGSPLHF	13	TRBD1	TRBJ1-6	TRBV7-9	NA